This passage covers 22 T cell receptor beta chains from one sample sequenced in a study of neurological immune-mediated disorders (dated by TCRdb to between 2017 and 2020). Library preparation employed 5' RACE. The listed sequencing device is Illumina HiSeq 2500. TCRdb applied fastp at Q25 and MiXCR to the public reads, then kept only in-frame beta chains. When rows share a CDR3 protein, they turn into one entry using the most common DNA and genes. This sample lists approximately 50,000 distinct CDR3 sequences; 10% to 13% were detected once. Of the sample, about 5.2% is held by the ten largest clones. Sequencing was performed on PBMCs. The receptor source for this set is a man in his 70s with HTLV-1-associated myelopathy (HAM/TSP).

This clonotype was recorded at least ten times. The J gene is TRBJ2-1, the V gene TRBV19; 7 bases map to TRBD1. The germline CDR1 and CDR2 sequences are LNHDA and SQIVND (reference sequence). The CDR3 runs 15 residues. V shed 3 bases and J 0 bases; nucleotides not matched to a gene: 2. The CDR3, as DNA: TGTGCCAGTAGTATGGGACAGCTCTCCTACAATGAGCAGTTCTTC. This sequence encodes CASSMGQLSYNEQFF.

This clonotype came up many times. This chain's CDR3 is CSAQFDNPLWNEQFF. The CDR3 coding sequence is TGCAGTGCTCAATTTGATAATCCCCTTTGGAATGAGCAGTTCTTC. J is TRBJ2-1 and V is TRBV20-1; D call uncertain. The CDR3 is 15 amino acids. V lost 5 bases, J lost 7 bases, and 21 bases lay in between. Germline V gene data show CDR1 as DFQATT and CDR2 as SNEGSKA (reference sequence).

This clonotype was found many times. This chain joins TRBV20-1 and TRBJ2-2; D could derive from TRBD1 or TRBD2 (6 bases each). V was pared by 4 bases and J by 6 bases, with 18 bases between. CDR3 length equals 15 residues. Germline CDR1 DFQATT, CDR2 SNEGSKA (reference sequence). In DNA form, the CDR3 reads TGCAGTGCTACAACAAGGGGGAGGAATGCCGGGGAGCTGTTTTTT. Amino acid sequence: CSATTRGRNAGELFF.

This clonotype has ten or more counts. This chain joins TRBV9 and TRBJ2-2, with 10 positions matching TRBD2. Germline CDR1 is SGDLS and CDR2 is YYNGEE. J lost 3 bases, V lost 4 bases, and 9 bases had no gene match. The CDR3 is 17 amino acids. DNA of the CDR3: TGTGCCAGCAGCCAGCCAGCGGGAGGGCCGGACACCGGGGAGCTGTTTTTT. Translating gives CASSQPAGGPDTGELFF.

At least ten counts were recorded for this clonotype. V and J are TRBV6-6 and TRBJ2-7, with 8 bases identical to TRBD1. Losses at the gene ends were 8 bases for V and 3 bases for J; bases not matched to a gene: 12. Germline V gene lookup returns CDR1 MNHNY and CDR2 SVGAGI (reference sequence). This CDR3 is built from 15 residues. The CDR3 sequence: CASGPLTGGSYEQYF. The DNA of the CDR3 is TGTGCCAGCGGGCCACTAACAGGGGGGAGCTACGAGCAGTACTTC.

Judged by abundance, this clonotype is large. This chain uses TRBV15 with TRBJ1-5; D unclear. The germline gives CDR1 LNHNV, CDR2 YYDKDF (reference sequence). Trimming left V 0 bases short and J 2 bases short, with 26 bases between. The CDR3 contains 21 residues. The CDR3 loop reads CATSRDQSRSYSKEGNQPQHF. In DNA, the CDR3 is TGTGCCACCAGCAGAGACCAAAGCAGGAGCTATAGCAAGGAGGGCAATCAGCCCCAGCATTTT.

The table lists this clonotype with many counts. The chain has TRBV6-6 and TRBJ1-2; 8 bases are a match to TRBD1. Per the germline V gene, CDR1 is MNHNY and CDR2 is SVGAGI (reference sequence). The V gene end was trimmed by 6 bases and the J gene end by 7 bases; junction bases not matched to a gene: 4. This CDR3 is built from 12 residues. CDR3 amino acids: CASRAGTGGYTF. The CDR3 nucleotides read TGTGCCAGCAGGGCCGGGACAGGTGGCTACACCTTC.

The sample holds many counts of this clonotype. In DNA form, the CDR3 reads TGCGCCAGCAGCCCTGGGACAGGGGACTATGAGCAGTTCTTC. This sequence encodes CASSPGTGDYEQFF. This sequence joins TRBV5-1 and TRBJ2-1; 10 nucleotides align to TRBD1. The CDR3 runs 14 residues. V shed 4 bases, J shed 8 bases, and the junction held 6 bases outside the gene matches. Germline CDR1 reads SGHRS; CDR2 reads YFSETQ.

This clonotype was seen at least ten times. The chain carries TRBV7-2 and TRBJ1-5; the D is unclear. The CDR3 is 12 amino acids. Trimming removed 5 bases at V and 6 bases at J, with 8 bases between. From germline, CDR1 is SGHTA and CDR2 FQGNSA. The CDR3 DNA sequence: TGTGCCAGCAGCCCTCGGGGTCAGCCCCAGCATTTT. It codes for CASSPRGQPQHF.

This clonotype occurred many times. The chain has TRBV4-2 and TRBJ2-1; D not resolved. This CDR3 contains 14 residues. CDR1 is LGHNA, CDR2 YNFKEQ, per germline. V was cut by 0 bases and J by 7 bases, with 10 bases left in between. CDR3 nucleotide sequence: TGTGCCAGCAGCCAAGACAAAGGCTGGAATGAGCAGTTCTTC. Protein: CASSQDKGWNEQFF.

This clonotype was seen repeatedly, ten times or more. The V gene is TRBV28, the J gene TRBJ2-2; 9 positions match TRBD2. CDR1 and CDR2 from the germline V gene are MDHEN and SYDVKM. The CDR3 sequence is 14 residues long. After removal of 7 bases from V and 9 bases from J, the junction contained 9 bases not matched to a gene. The CDR3 reads CASTAGGGKRELFF. The DNA of the CDR3 is TGTGCCAGCACCGCGGGAGGGGGTAAGCGGGAGCTGTTTTTT.

This clonotype has a count of ten or more. The chain is built from TRBV2 and TRBJ1-1; D not resolved. This CDR3 is built from 13 residues. The V end was cut by 5 bases, the J end by 0 bases, with 7 bases between. CDR1 is SNHLY, CDR2 FYNNEI, per germline. The CDR3 loop reads CASSRFMNTEAFF. For the CDR3, the DNA is TGTGCCAGCAGTCGATTTATGAACACTGAAGCTTTCTTT.

There are many counts of this clonotype. This chain joins TRBV5-1 and TRBJ2-2, with TRBD2 matching 10 bases. Germline values: CDR1 SGHRS, CDR2 YFSETQ. This CDR3 is 15 amino acids long. V lost 4 bases, J lost 5 bases, and 5 bases stayed unmatched. CDR3: CASSPLSGRTGELFF. As DNA, the CDR3 is TGCGCCAGCAGCCCACTTAGCGGGAGGACCGGGGAGCTGTTTTTT.

This clonotype came up many times. The chain carries TRBV29-1 and TRBJ1-4; D unresolved. The CDR3 has 12 residues. V lost 3 bases and J lost 0, with 2 bases in between. Looked up from germline, CDR1 is SQVTM and CDR2 is ANQGSEA. The CDR3 here is CSVDTTNEKLFF. In nucleotides, the CDR3 is TGCAGCGTTGATACAACTAATGAAAAACTGTTTTTT.

The V gene is TRBV7-9, the J gene TRBJ2-1; 9 bases fit TRBD2. V was pared by 8 bases and J by 5 bases, with 4 bases of the junction left unmatched. This CDR3 contains 13 residues. Per germline, CDR1 SEHNR and CDR2 FQNEAQ (reference sequence). The CDR3 nucleotides read TGTGCCAGCTCGACTAGCGGTAACAATGAGCAGTTCTTC. It codes for CASSTSGNNEQFF.

This clonotype was counted at least ten times. The chain couples TRBV19 to TRBJ2-1, with 11 bases identical to TRBD2. The ends lost 10 bases at V and 4 bases at J; junction bases unmatched: 3. The germline CDR1 and CDR2 sequences are LNHDA and SQIVND (reference sequence). This CDR3 region has 13 residues. Written as DNA, the CDR3 is TGTGCCACCGGGACTAGCGGATACAATGAGCAGTTCTTC. Encoded protein: CATGTSGYNEQFF.

This clonotype counts as medium-sized (0.01 to 0.1%). In DNA, the CDR3 is TGTGCCATCAGGGACGGGTTAGATAACTACGAGCAGTACTTC. Amino acid sequence: CAIRDGLDNYEQYF. The J gene is TRBJ2-7, the V gene TRBV10-3; D call uncertain. This CDR3 has 14 amino acids. Trimming shortened V by 6 bases and J by 3 bases, and 15 bases separated the two germline ends. The germline V gene encodes CDR1 ENHRY and CDR2 SYGVKD.

At least ten counts were recorded for this clonotype. The chain employs TRBV5-5 and TRBJ1-5; possible D gene TRBD1, 5 bases. The CDR3 has 15 amino acids. V was pared by 3 bases and J by 4 bases, with 14 bases between. From germline, CDR1 is SGHKS and CDR2 YYEKEE (reference sequence). The CDR3 DNA follows: TGTGCCAGCAGCTCGGAGCCCGACAGTAATCAGCCCCAGCATTTT. Its translation is CASSSEPDSNQPQHF.

This clonotype was detected ten times or more. V is TRBV5-5 and J is TRBJ1-5; 7 bases agree with TRBD1. The CDR3 consists of 16 residues. Germline V gene sequence: CDR1 SGHKS, CDR2 YYEKEE (reference sequence). Trimming removed 4 bases from V and 0 bases from J; junction bases left unmatched: 7. CDR3 bases: TGTGCCAGCAGCGAAGGGACAGCGCATAGCAATCAGCCCCAGCATTTT. As protein: CASSEGTAHSNQPQHF.

This clonotype was counted at least ten times. The rearrangement links TRBV18 to TRBJ1-1; 10 bases are a match to TRBD1. The CDR3 covers 15 residues. With 3 bases clipped from V and 1 base from J, the junction kept 2 bases outside the gene matches. Germline V gives CDR1 KGHSH, CDR2 LQKENI. The CDR3 sequence is CASSPRTGGNTEAFF. CDR3 in DNA: TGTGCCAGCTCACCGAGGACAGGGGGGAACACTGAAGCTTTCTTT.

The sample holds many counts of this clonotype. J is TRBJ2-7 and V is TRBV5-1; tentative D call: TRBD2 (6 bases). The length of the CDR3 is 14 residues. CDR1 and CDR2 (germline): SGHRS, YFSETQ. Trimming pared 4 bases from V and 1 base from J, leaving 12 bases between. The CDR3 sequence: CASSPSGGSYEQYF. CDR3 coding DNA: TGCGCCAGCAGCCCGAGTGGGGGGTCCTACGAGCAGTACTTC.

The sample holds many counts of this clonotype. V is TRBV7-9 and J is TRBJ1-2; no definite D call. The CDR3 spans 12 residues. V was pared by 1 base and J by 8 bases, with 8 bases between. Germline V gives CDR1 SEHNR, CDR2 FQNEAQ (reference sequence). This CDR3 reads CASSLGQVGYTF. As DNA, the CDR3 is TGTGCCAGCAGCTTAGGGCAGGTCGGCTACACCTTC.